This section outlines one T cell receptor (beta chain) sequence together with its context. The antigen remains unidentified. The sample comes from a study of CD8 T cells in ankylosing spondylitis. Regarding the study as a whole: Blood from ankylosing spondylitis patients appeared to carry a characteristic eight-variant TCR beta motif. Matched ankylosing spondylitis synovial fluid reportedly showed significant enrichment of disease-linked clones.

Germline-derived CDR1 and CDR2 are SGHTA and FQGNSA. Trimming took 1 base from V and 9 from J, leaving 13 bases between them. The CDR3 loop spans 13 amino acids. TCRdb re-called the 5' RACE reads through MiXCR, storing one row per CDR3 protein. Of 250,000 to 400,000 distinct CDR3 sequences listed, more than 9% are singletons. This receptor was obtained from a female donor with ankylosing spondylitis or in good health (not recorded which). The specimen sequenced was blood, either unsorted or a sorted T cell fraction (not recorded which). J is TRBJ2-7 and V is TRBV7-2, with D unresolved. CDR3 in amino acids: CASSLGPGVGQYF. The CDR3 DNA reads as TGTGCCAGCAGCTTAGGGCCTGGGGTGGGGCAGTACTTC.